These 29 T cell receptor beta chains originate from one sample sequenced in a study of tumor-infiltrating lymphocytes in glioblastoma multiforme. TCRB libraries came from RNA via three nested multiplex PCR rounds. TCRdb reprocessed the multiplex PCR reads via MiXCR and lists one record per CDR3 protein. Of more than 13,000 distinct CDR3 sequences detected, roughly 71% appear once; the ten largest clones hold around 50%. The sequencing input was brain tumor tissue. The receptors come from a male donor with glioblastoma.

This clonotype has more than one count but fewer than ten. The chain joins TRBV6-5 to TRBJ2-2; TRBD1 matches at 9 bases. With 6 bases clipped from V and 4 bases from J, the junction kept 6 bases outside the gene matches. The germline CDR1 and CDR2 sequences are MNHEY and SVGAGI. This CDR3 is built from 15 residues. DNA of the CDR3: TGTGCCAGCAGCCGGGACAGGGTCAGCACCGGGGAGCTGTTTTTT. Protein product: CASSRDRVSTGELFF.

This chain connects TRBV29-1 to TRBJ1-2; weak D call: TRBD1 (5 bases). The CDR3 is made up of 11 amino acids. Trimming left V 4 bases short and J 7 bases short, with 10 bases between. Germline-derived CDR1 and CDR2 are SQVTM and ANQGSEA. The CDR3 nucleotides read TGCAGCGTTGGGGGGATTACTGGCTACACCTTC. Protein product: CSVGGITGYTF.

The chain couples TRBV20-1 to TRBJ1-1, with 7 bases aligning to TRBD1. V was pared by 6 bases and J by 2 bases, with 6 bases of the junction left unmatched. The CDR3 runs to 13 residues. From germline, CDR1 is DFQATT and CDR2 SNEGSKA (reference sequence). CDR3 loop: CSAPRQGNTEAFF. In DNA form, the CDR3 reads TGCAGTGCACCCAGACAGGGTAACACTGAAGCTTTCTTT.

The chain is built from TRBV12-5 and TRBJ2-1; D tentatively reads TRBD1 or TRBD2 (5 bases each). CDR3 length: 12 residues. The germline gives CDR1 LGHNT, CDR2 FRNRAP. V was shortened by 1 base and J by 7 bases, with 5 bases between the two germline ends. CDR3 region: CASGLGGNEQFF. The CDR3 DNA reads as TGTGCTAGTGGTTTGGGGGGGAATGAGCAGTTCTTC.

This clonotype was seen only a few times. The chain is built from TRBV6-1 and TRBJ2-7; TRBD1 is a possible D gene (6 bases). The V end lost 8 bases, the J end lost 2 bases, and 13 bases lay between the germline ends. The CDR3 is made up of 13 amino acids. CDR1 and CDR2 (germline): MNHNS, SASEGT. CDR3 coding DNA: TGTGCCAGCCTTGGGGGCGAGACCTACGAGCAGTACTTC. Encoded protein: CASLGGETYEQYF.

Remarks on this clonotype: A much larger clone differs from this one at a single base, so this may be a read error. The conserved closing phenylalanine or tryptophan is absent in this CDR3, likely reflecting a read error. The chain has TRBV20-1 and TRBJ2-7; D might be TRBD2 (5 bases). CDR1 is DFQATT and CDR2 is SNEGSKA in the germline V gene (reference sequence). V lost 2 bases and J 0 bases, leaving 8 bases between the germline ends. The CDR3 contains 13 residues. The CDR3 loop is CSARRTDSYEQYL. The DNA of the CDR3 is TGCAGTGCTAGAAGGACTGACTCCTACGAGCAGTACTTA.

The V and J genes are TRBV11-1 and TRBJ2-5; D is ambiguous. Germline CDR1 and CDR2: SGHAT and FQDESV (reference sequence). The CDR3 runs 14 residues. V was pared by 5 bases and J by 5 bases, with 15 bases between. As DNA, the CDR3 is TGTGCCAGCAGCAAGACGGAATCTCGGGAGACCCAGTACTTC. This sequence encodes CASSKTESRETQYF.

With regard to this clonotype: Relative to the germline gene, one junction end is altered; a read error may explain this. The chain combines TRBV14 with TRBJ2-3; 7 nucleotides match TRBD1. Germline CDR1 and CDR2: SGHDN and FVKESK. The CDR3 consists of 16 residues. The CDR3 protein is CANSQKTGYEKDTQYF. As DNA, the CDR3 is TGTGCCAACAGCCAAAAGACAGGGTACGAGAAAGATACGCAGTATTTT.

This rearrangement joins TRBV4-1 to TRBJ1-4; 7 bases agree with TRBD1. The CDR3 has 16 amino acids. Looked up from germline, CDR1 is MGHRA and CDR2 is YSYEKL. V was clipped by 4 bases and J by 7 bases; unmatched bases: 12. CDR3 sequence (DNA): TGCGCCAGCAGCCCTCTACTAGGGACAGTGGGTGAAAAACTGTTTTTT. Its translation is CASSPLLGTVGEKLFF.

Regarding this clonotype: The conserved phenylalanine or tryptophan is not found at the CDR3 terminus, so this likely reflects a read error. The genes are TRBV4-1 and TRBJ1-2; D is possibly TRBD1 (5 bases). Trimming took 3 bases from V and 0 from J, leaving 17 bases between them. The CDR3 extends over 17 amino acids. Germline V gene data show CDR1 as MGHRA and CDR2 as YSYEKL. The CDR3, as DNA: TGCGCCAGCAGCCAGGCGGCAGGGAAAGAAGCTAACTATGGCTACACCCTC. Residues: CASSQAAGKEANYGYTL.

The CDR3 DNA sequence: TGCAGTATTAGGGAGCCCTCCTATAATTCACCCCTCCACTTT. Translation: CSIREPSYNSPLHF. This rearrangement joins TRBV20-1 to TRBJ1-6; D remains unclear. The CDR3 extends over 14 amino acids. V gave up 8 bases and J gave up 0 bases, with 11 bases separating them. CDR1 and CDR2 from the germline V gene are DFQATT and SNEGSKA (reference sequence).

For this clonotype: The conserved phenylalanine or tryptophan is not found at the CDR3 terminus, so this likely reflects a read error. The rearrangement uses TRBV11-3 and TRBJ2-1; unclear D gene. The CDR3 is 12 amino acids. Trimming pared 2 bases from V and 11 bases from J, leaving 10 bases between. From germline, CDR1 is SGHNT and CDR2 YENEEA. The CDR3 here is CASSLIPDKQFS. CDR3 bases: TGTGCCAGCAGCTTAATTCCCGATAAGCAGTTCTCC.

This clonotype occurred once. One junction end disagrees with the germline gene, perhaps due to a read error. The chain recombines TRBV7-9 with TRBJ2-5; no reliable D call. Germline CDR1 SEHNR, CDR2 FQNEAQ (reference sequence). This CDR3 comprises 13 residues. Written as DNA, the CDR3 is TGTGCCGGCAGCTATGGCGTTCAAGGGACCCAGTACTTC. Translating gives CAGSYGVQGTQYF.

This chain connects TRBV20-1 to TRBJ2-5; D is ambiguous. CDR1 DFQATT and CDR2 SNEGSKA come from the germline V gene (reference sequence). The CDR3 is 15 amino acids. The ends were cut back, 0 bases at V and 5 bases at J, with 16 bases in the middle. CDR3 protein: CSARDLGLTEETQYF. For the CDR3, the DNA is TGCAGTGCTAGAGATTTGGGATTAACGGAGGAGACCCAGTACTTC.

This clonotype was found many times. The J gene is TRBJ2-1, the V gene TRBV30; D not certain. The CDR3 contains 12 residues. Looked up from germline, CDR1 is GTSNPN and CDR2 is SVGIG (reference sequence). V lost 5 bases and J lost 9, with 14 bases in between. In DNA form, the CDR3 reads TGTGCCTGGGCCCGTAGAGAGGCTGAGCAGTTCTTC. Protein product: CAWARREAEQFF.

With respect to this clonotype: A much bigger clone sits one base away, suggesting this may be a read error. The chain joins TRBV5-1 to TRBJ2-2; TRBD2 aligns across 14 bases. This CDR3 comprises 16 residues. CDR1 is SGHRS, CDR2 YFSETQ, per germline. CDR3 DNA: TGCGCCAGCAGCGAGGGACTAGCGGGAGTAGACGGGGAGCTGTCTTTT. Its protein is CASSEGLAGVDGELSF.

V gene TRBV28 combines with J gene TRBJ2-6; the D is unclear. V gave up 6 bases and J gave up 4 bases, with 13 bases separating them. The CDR3 extends over 15 amino acids. CDR1 is MDHEN, CDR2 SYDVKM, per germline. The CDR3 nucleotides read TGTGCCAGCAGCCGACCGTGGCCCGGGGCCAACGTCCTGACTTTC. It encodes CASSRPWPGANVLTF.

This chain uses TRBV11-2 with TRBJ2-7; maybe TRBD2 (6 bases). Germline V gene sequence: CDR1 SGHAT, CDR2 FQNNGV. This CDR3 has 13 amino acids. V shed 11 bases and J shed 12 bases, with 26 bases lying between them. The CDR3 bases are TGTGCCTCCGCGGGATCCCCCGTGCTGATGCGGTACTTC. This encodes CASAGSPVLMRYF.

CDR3 nucleotide sequence: TGTGCCAGCAGCTTGGGCAGGAACACTGAAGCTTTCTTT. Residues: CASSLGRNTEAFF. The J gene is TRBJ1-1, the V gene TRBV7-2; the D is unclear. There are 13 residues in the CDR3. Trimming left V 3 bases short and J 1 base short, with 6 bases between. Germline CDR1 reads SGHTA; CDR2 reads FQGNSA.

Notes on this clonotype: The junction differs from germline at one of its ends, possibly a read error. In DNA form, the CDR3 reads TGCAGTGTTGAAGACAGCGCAAAGGGAGGCTCCTACGAGCAATACTTC. Amino acids: CSVEDSAKGGSYEQYF. The chain is built from TRBV29-1 and TRBJ2-7; TRBD2 might be the D (6 bases). The CDR3 extends over 16 amino acids. Germline loops: CDR1 SQVTM, CDR2 ANQGSEA.

This clonotype has a count of ten or more. The V gene is TRBV5-1, the J gene TRBJ2-2; D not resolved. V lost 2 bases and J lost 4, with 12 bases in between. This CDR3 contains 15 residues. The V gene's germline CDR1 is SGHRS and CDR2 YFSETQ. Written as DNA, the CDR3 is TGCGCCAGCAGCTTAATGTCTTGGACCACCGGGGAGCTGTTTTTT. This gives the protein CASSLMSWTTGELFF.

The chain combines TRBV11-1 with TRBJ2-1, with D maybe TRBD2 (6 bases). The germline V gene encodes CDR1 SGHAT and CDR2 FQDESV (reference sequence). CDR3 length equals 15 residues. The V end lost 2 bases, the J end lost 13 bases, and 21 bases lay between the germline ends. CDR3 sequence (DNA): TGTGCCAGCAGCTTACTATCGGGAGTTTACAGTGAACAGTTCTTC. As protein: CASSLLSGVYSEQFF.

A remark on this clonotype: Relative to the germline gene, one junction end is altered; a read error may explain this. The rearrangement joins TRBV24-1 to TRBJ2-2; D assignment may be TRBD1 or TRBD2 (5 bases each). The CDR3 contains 16 residues. CDR1 is KGHDR, CDR2 SFDVKD, per germline. CDR3 sequence: CATSEVWPTDTGEQFF. DNA for the CDR3: TGTGCCACCAGTGAGGTTTGGCCTACGGACACCGGGGAGCAGTTTTTT.

The V call is TRBV11-2, the J call TRBJ1-5; no definite D call. The V gene's germline CDR1 is SGHAT and CDR2 FQNNGV. CDR3 size: 17 residues. With 0 bases removed from V and 14 bases from J, the gap between germline ends came to 26 bases. The CDR3 loop is CASSLDPMLQETSPKHF. Here the CDR3 DNA reads TGTGCCAGCAGCTTAGATCCAATGTTACAAGAGACCAGCCCCAAGCATTTT.

The V call is TRBV12-3 or TRBV12-4, the J call TRBJ2-2, with D unresolved. V was trimmed by 7 bases and J by 8 bases, leaving 11 bases between them. This CDR3 has 12 amino acids. The CDR3 DNA follows: TGTGCCAGCACCTTAACTCGGGGGGAGCTGTTTTTT. Protein sequence: CASTLTRGELFF.

The chain couples TRBV20-1 to TRBJ2-5, with D possibly being TRBD1 (6 bases). Between the trimmed V and J ends, which lost 3 bases and 5 bases, there was a span of 19 bases. The CDR3 has 15 residues. Per the germline V gene, CDR1 is DFQATT and CDR2 is SNEGSKA (reference sequence). This CDR3 reads CSASPLRTEGETQYF. As DNA, the CDR3 is TGCAGTGCTAGCCCCCTTCGGACAGAGGGGGAGACCCAGTACTTC.

The V and J genes are TRBV6-6 and TRBJ2-3; 9 bases are a match to TRBD2. Germline V gene sequence: CDR1 MNHNY, CDR2 SVGAGI (reference sequence). V lost 5 bases to trimming and J lost 3 bases; unmatched junction nucleotides: 9. This CDR3 comprises 16 residues. The CDR3: CASSKTGTSPTDTQYF. CDR3 DNA: TGTGCCAGCAGTAAAACCGGGACTAGCCCAACAGATACGCAGTATTTT.

V is TRBV5-1 and J is TRBJ2-3; D may be TRBD2 (6 bases). Per the germline V gene, CDR1 is SGHRS and CDR2 is YFSETQ. This CDR3 has 15 residues. Trimming removed 3 bases at V and 4 bases at J, with 15 bases between. CDR3 sequence reads: CASSSQAGGSDTQYF. The DNA for the CDR3 is TGCGCCAGCAGCTCTCAAGCGGGCGGCTCAGATACGCAGTATTTT.

Here the CDR3 reads CASSQDRMAGGQTQYF. CDR3 nucleotide sequence: TGCGCCAGCAGCCAAGATCGGATGGCGGGAGGGCAGACCCAGTACTTC. This sequence joins TRBV4-3 and TRBJ2-5; TRBD2 agrees at 9 bases. The CDR3 is 16 residues long. Germline lookup yields CDR1 LGHNA and CDR2 YSLEER. Losses at the gene ends were 0 bases for V and 6 bases for J; bases not matched to a gene: 8.